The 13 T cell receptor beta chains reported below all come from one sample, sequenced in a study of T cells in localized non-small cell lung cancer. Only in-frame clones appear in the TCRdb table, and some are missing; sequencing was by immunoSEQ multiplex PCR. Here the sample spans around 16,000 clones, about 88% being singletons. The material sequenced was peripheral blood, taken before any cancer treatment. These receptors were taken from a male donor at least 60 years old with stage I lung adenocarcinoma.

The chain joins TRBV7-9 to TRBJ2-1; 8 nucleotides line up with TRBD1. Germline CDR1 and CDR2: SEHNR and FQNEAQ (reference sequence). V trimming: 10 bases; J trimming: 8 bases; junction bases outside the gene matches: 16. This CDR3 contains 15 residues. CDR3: CATGQGGFRGDEQFF. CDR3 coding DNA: TGTGCCACAGGACAGGGAGGATTTAGAGGCGATGAGCAGTTCTTC. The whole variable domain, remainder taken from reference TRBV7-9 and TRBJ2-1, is DTGVSQNPRHKITKRGQNVTFRCDPISEHNRLYWYRQTLGQGPEFLTYFQNEAQLEKSRLLSDRFSAERPKGSFSTLEIQRTEQGDSAMYLCATGQGGFRGDEQFFGPGTRLTVL.

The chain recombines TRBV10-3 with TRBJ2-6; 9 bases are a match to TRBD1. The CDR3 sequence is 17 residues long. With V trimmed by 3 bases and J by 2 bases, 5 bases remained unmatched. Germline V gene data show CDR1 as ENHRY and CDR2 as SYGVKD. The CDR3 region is CAISDGQGKAGANVLTF. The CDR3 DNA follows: TGTGCCATCAGTGATGGACAGGGGAAAGCTGGGGCCAACGTCCTGACTTTC.

In DNA, the CDR3 is TGTGCCAGCAGCCAAGAGGGAGGTTCCCTGAACACTGAAGCTTTCTTT. It codes for CASSQEGGSLNTEAFF. The chain has TRBV14 and TRBJ1-1; no definite D call. V was clipped by 0 bases and J by 0 bases, with 11 bases between them. This CDR3 has 16 residues. From germline, CDR1 is SGHDN and CDR2 FVKESK. Full variable domain (rest looked up from reference TRBV14 and TRBJ1-1): EAGVTQFPSHSVIEKGQTVTLRCDPISGHDNLYWYRRVMGKEIKFLLHFVKESKQDESGMPNNRFLAERTGGTYSTLKVQPAELEDSGVYFCASSQEGGSLNTEAFFGQGTRLTVV.

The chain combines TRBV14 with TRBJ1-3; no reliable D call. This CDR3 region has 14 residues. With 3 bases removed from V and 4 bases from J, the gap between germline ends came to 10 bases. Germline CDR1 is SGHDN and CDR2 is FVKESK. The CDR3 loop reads CASSQVRTGNTIYF. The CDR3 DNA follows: TGTGCCAGCAGCCAGGTCAGGACGGGAAACACCATATATTTT.

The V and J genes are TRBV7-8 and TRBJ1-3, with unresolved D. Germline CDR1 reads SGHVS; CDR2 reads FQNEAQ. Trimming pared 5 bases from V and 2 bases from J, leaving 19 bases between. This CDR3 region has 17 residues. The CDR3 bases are TGTGCCAGCAGCGGAGCTACCTGGCCCGCGCCTGGAAACACCATATATTTT. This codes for CASSGATWPAPGNTIYF.

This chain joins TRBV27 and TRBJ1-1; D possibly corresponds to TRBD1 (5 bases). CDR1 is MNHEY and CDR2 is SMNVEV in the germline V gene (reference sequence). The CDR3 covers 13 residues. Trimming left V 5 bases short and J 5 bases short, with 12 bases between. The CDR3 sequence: CASSREGRTEAFF. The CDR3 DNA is TGTGCCAGCAGTAGGGAGGGGAGGACTGAAGCTTTCTTT.

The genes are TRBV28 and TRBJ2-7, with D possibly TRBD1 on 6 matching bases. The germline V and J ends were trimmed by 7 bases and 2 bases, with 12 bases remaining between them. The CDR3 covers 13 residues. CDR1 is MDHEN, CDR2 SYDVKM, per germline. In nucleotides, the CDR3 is TGTGCCAGCACTGTTGCAGGGGCCTACGAGCAGTACTTC. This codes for CASTVAGAYEQYF.

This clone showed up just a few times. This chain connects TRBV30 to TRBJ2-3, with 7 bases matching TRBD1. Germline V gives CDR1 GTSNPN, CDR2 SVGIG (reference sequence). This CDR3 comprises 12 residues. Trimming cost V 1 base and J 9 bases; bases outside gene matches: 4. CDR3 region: CAWSAGTATQYF. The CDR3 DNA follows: TGTGCCTGGAGTGCCGGGACAGCAACGCAGTATTTT.

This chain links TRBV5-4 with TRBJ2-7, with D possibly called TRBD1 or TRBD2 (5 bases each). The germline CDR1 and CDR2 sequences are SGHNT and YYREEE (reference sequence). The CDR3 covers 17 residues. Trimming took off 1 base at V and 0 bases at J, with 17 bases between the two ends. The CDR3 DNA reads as TGTGCCAGCAGCTTGCGGGGCCGCACGAAACACTCCTACGAGCAGTACTTC. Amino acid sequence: CASSLRGRTKHSYEQYF.

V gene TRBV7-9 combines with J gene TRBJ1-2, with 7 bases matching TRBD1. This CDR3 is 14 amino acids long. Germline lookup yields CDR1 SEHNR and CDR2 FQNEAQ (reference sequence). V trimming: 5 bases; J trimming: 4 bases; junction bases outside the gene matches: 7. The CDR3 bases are TGTGCCAGCAGCCCCCCCGGGACAGTCTATGGCTACACCTTC. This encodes CASSPPGTVYGYTF.

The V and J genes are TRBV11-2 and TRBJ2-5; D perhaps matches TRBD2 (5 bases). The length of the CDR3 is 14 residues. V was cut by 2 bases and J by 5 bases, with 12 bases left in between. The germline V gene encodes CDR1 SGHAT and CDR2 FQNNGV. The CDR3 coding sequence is TGTGCCAGCAGCTTACCGGGGTCTGGTGAGACCCAGTACTTC. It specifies CASSLPGSGETQYF.

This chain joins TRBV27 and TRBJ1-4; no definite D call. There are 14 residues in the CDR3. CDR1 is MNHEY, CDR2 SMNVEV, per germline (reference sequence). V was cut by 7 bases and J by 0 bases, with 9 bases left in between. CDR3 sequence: CASKSITTNEKLFF. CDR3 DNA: TGTGCCAGCAAGAGTATAACAACTAATGAAAAACTGTTTTTT.

In nucleotides, the CDR3 is TGTGCCAGCAGCTCTAGCGGGAGGACTGAGCAGTTCTTC. Translation gives CASSSSGRTEQFF. V gene TRBV5-4 combines with J gene TRBJ2-1; 11 bases agree with TRBD2. There are 13 residues in the CDR3. J lost 9 bases, V lost 3 bases, and 2 bases had no gene match. In germline, CDR1 is SGHNT, CDR2 YYREEE (reference sequence).